Each of the 13 T cell receptor beta chains below was sequenced from the same sample in a study of T cell responses to AZD1222 COVID-19 vaccine. Profiled with immunoSEQ multiplex PCR; TCRdb holds only in-frame clones, not every one. Among approximately 110,000 clones listed, 87% were seen once. The input for sequencing was peripheral blood, taken on day 0 of AZD1222 vaccination. The receptor source for this set is an adult in good health.

This clone was observed a handful of times. The chain is built from TRBV2 and TRBJ1-5; D ambiguous. V was trimmed by 2 bases and J by 0 bases, leaving 5 bases between them. CDR1 is SNHLY and CDR2 is FYNNEI in the germline V gene. There are 14 residues in the CDR3. As DNA, the CDR3 is TGTGCCAGCAGTGAAACGGATAGCAATCAGCCCCAGCATTTT. It translates to CASSETDSNQPQHF.

The chain links TRBV12-3 or TRBV12-4 to TRBJ2-7; unclear D gene. The CDR3 length is 12 residues. V was trimmed by 6 bases and J by 7 bases, leaving 13 bases between them. The CDR3: CASRTYPGEQYF. The CDR3 nucleotides are TGTGCCAGCAGAACCTACCCTGGGGAGCAGTACTTC.

The chain links TRBV19 to TRBJ1-5; D remains unclear. The CDR3 spans 16 residues. CDR1 is LNHDA and CDR2 is SQIVND in the germline V gene (reference sequence). With 1 base removed from V and 3 bases from J, the gap between germline ends came to 13 bases. CDR3 in DNA: TGTGCCAGTAGTATAGGCCAGGTGAGCATCAATCAGCCCCAGCATTTT. Translating gives CASSIGQVSINQPQHF.

This sequence joins TRBV7-6 and TRBJ1-2; D is ambiguous. The CDR3 covers 12 residues. With 4 bases removed from V and 5 bases from J, the gap between germline ends came to 8 bases. CDR1 is SGHVS, CDR2 FNYEAQ, per germline. Here the CDR3 DNA reads TGTGCCAGCAGCTCCGACGCATATGGCTACACCTTC. Translated: CASSSDAYGYTF.

The V call is TRBV11-2, the J call TRBJ1-5, with D uncertain. The V gene lost 1 base and the J gene lost 7 bases, with 20 bases spanning the gap. The CDR3 has 17 amino acids. Germline lookup yields CDR1 SGHAT and CDR2 FQNNGV. In DNA, the CDR3 is TGTGCCAGCAGCTTAGGCCGGGGAGGGAGGAAAGGCCAGCCCCAGCATTTT. It translates to CASSLGRGGRKGQPQHF.

This clone was seen a single time. This chain links TRBV4-1 with TRBJ2-1; D gene ambiguous. V was shortened by 1 base and J by 6 bases, with 10 bases between the two germline ends. Germline V lookup: CDR1 MGHRA, CDR2 YSYEKL. The length of the CDR3 is 14 residues. CDR3 sequence: CASSQGPWVNEQFF. The CDR3 DNA sequence: TGCGCCAGCAGCCAAGGTCCCTGGGTCAATGAGCAGTTCTTC.

The chain combines TRBV10-1 with TRBJ2-7; D uncertain. This CDR3 has 14 amino acids. The germline V gene encodes CDR1 WNHNN and CDR2 SYGVQD (reference sequence). V was cut by 10 bases and J by 5 bases, with 21 bases left in between. The CDR3 DNA reads TGCGCCACCCCATTATTACGACGAGCGCACGAGCAGTACTTC. Translating gives CATPLLRRAHEQYF.

The chain is built from TRBV27 and TRBJ1-2, with TRBD1 as a possible D gene (6 bases). The V end lost 3 bases, the J end lost 8 bases, and 13 bases lay between the germline ends. The CDR3 covers 13 residues. Germline V CDR1 and CDR2: MNHEY, SMNVEV (reference sequence). The CDR3 protein is CASSFSGAYGYTF. Written as DNA, the CDR3 is TGTGCCAGCAGTTTTTCGGGGGCGTACGGCTACACCTTC.

This clone was seen a few times. The chain employs TRBV19 and TRBJ1-2; D may be TRBD1 (6 bases). V lost 5 bases to trimming and J lost 4 bases, with 14 bases between them. Per germline, CDR1 LNHDA and CDR2 SQIVND (reference sequence). This CDR3 region has 14 residues. CDR3 loop: CASSQPQGVYGYTF. The CDR3 bases are TGTGCCAGTAGTCAACCACAGGGTGTCTATGGCTACACCTTC.

CDR3 protein: CASSLVLAEYEQFF. DNA of the CDR3: TGCGCCAGCAGCTTGGTTCTAGCGGAGTATGAGCAGTTCTTC. V is TRBV5-1 and J is TRBJ2-1, with TRBD2 identical over 7 bases. Germline V CDR1 and CDR2: SGHRS, YFSETQ. The CDR3 loop spans 14 amino acids. The V gene end was trimmed by 0 bases and the J gene end by 8 bases; junction bases not matched to a gene: 5.

J is TRBJ2-7 and V is TRBV12-5; D possibly uses TRBD1 or TRBD2 (6 bases each). Germline V gene lookup returns CDR1 LGHNT and CDR2 FRNRAP. This CDR3 comprises 16 residues. V gave up 2 bases and J gave up 5 bases, with 19 bases separating them. The chain's CDR3 is CASGLQVARGAHEQYF. CDR3 bases: TGTGCTAGTGGTTTGCAGGTGGCAAGGGGGGCTCACGAGCAGTACTTC. The variable domain in full, completed from reference TRBV12-5 and TRBJ2-7, reads DARVTQTPRHKVTEMGQEVTMRCQPILGHNTVFWYRQTMMQGLELLAYFRNRAPLDDSGMPKDRFSAEMPDATLATLKIQPSEPRDSAVYFCASGLQVARGAHEQYFGPGTRLTVT.

The chain carries TRBV5-1 and TRBJ2-2; D is possibly TRBD1 or TRBD2 (6 bases each). This CDR3 region has 16 residues. The germline V and J ends were trimmed by 1 base and 3 bases, with 13 bases remaining between them. Looked up from germline, CDR1 is SGHRS and CDR2 is YFSETQ. CDR3 bases: TGCGCCAGCAGCTTGTCCGGGGGCGACTACACCGGGGAGCTGTTTTTT. This translates into CASSLSGGDYTGELFF.

The rearrangement uses TRBV3-1 (or the pseudogene TRBV3-2) and TRBJ2-7, with TRBD2 as a possible D gene (5 bases). This CDR3 has 13 residues. Germline-derived CDR1 and CDR2 are LGHDT and YNNKEL (reference sequence). Trimming pared 4 bases from V and 6 bases from J, leaving 13 bases between. The CDR3 reads CASSPGLRGEQYF. The DNA for the CDR3 is TGTGCCAGCAGCCCGGGCCTTCGGGGCGAGCAGTACTTC.